One and the same sample provided the 9 T cell receptor beta chains below, sequenced in a study of CD8+CD57+ T cells in acquired aplastic anemia. Both TCR beta VDJ combination and CDR3 sequence profiling were carried out. Genomic DNA was the template for this profiling. TCRdb passed the reads through MiXCR, listing each CDR3 protein once. The sample has around 140,000 distinct CDR3 sequences; about 40% are singletons. The sequencing input was sorted CD4+, CD8+, or CD8+CD57+ T cells (not recorded which) from PBMCs. Receptors originate from a human donor in good health, serving as a control.

This clonotype occurred a few times. This rearrangement joins TRBV5-1 to TRBJ2-1; possibly TRBD1 or TRBD2 for D (11 bases each). This CDR3 region has 18 residues. Germline assignment: CDR1 SGHRS and CDR2 YFSETQ. Between the trimmed V and J ends, which lost 3 bases and 5 bases, there was a span of 24 bases. CDR3 sequence (DNA): TGCGCCAGCAGCTCCGGGACAGGGGGACTAGCGGCCCACAATGAGCAGTTCTTC. Translation: CASSSGTGGLAAHNEQFF.

Notes on this clonotype: With a much larger clone just one base away, this may be a read error. DNA for the CDR3: TGTGCCAGCAGTTACTTTAGCGGGAGGGGTTCCGCAGATACGCAGTATTTT. Residues: CASSYFSGRGSADTQYF. The genes are TRBV4-2 and TRBJ2-3; 11 nucleotides align to TRBD2. The CDR3 loop spans 17 amino acids. Trimming took 6 bases from V and 4 from J; bases not matched to a gene: 12. Germline CDR1 is LGHNA and CDR2 is YNFKEQ.

This clonotype was found a few times. The V and J genes are TRBV24-1 and TRBJ2-2; 10 nucleotides line up with TRBD1. CDR1 and CDR2 (germline): KGHDR, SFDVKD. The trim removed 0 bases at V and 4 bases at J, leaving 1 base unmatched. This CDR3 is 16 amino acids long. CDR3 coding DNA: TGTGCCACCAGTGATTTGGGACAGGGGGGCACCGGGGAGCTGTTTTTT. Amino acid sequence: CATSDLGQGGTGELFF.

This clonotype was seen ten or more times. J is TRBJ1-6 and V is TRBV11-2; maybe TRBD1 (6 bases). The CDR3 is 15 amino acids. V lost 3 bases to trimming and J lost 7 bases, with 13 bases between them. The germline gives CDR1 SGHAT, CDR2 FQNNGV. CDR3 protein: CASSFVTGRNSPLHF. In nucleotides, the CDR3 is TGTGCCAGCAGCTTCGTGACAGGACGGAATTCACCCCTCCACTTT.

Comments on this clonotype: A much larger clone lies one base from this, so it may be a read error. This rearrangement joins TRBV7-6 to TRBJ1-4; D gene uncertain. This CDR3 is built from 13 residues. V dropped 10 bases and J dropped 0 bases, with 9 bases sitting between them. Germline-derived CDR1 and CDR2 are SGHVS and FNYEAQ. The CDR3 coding sequence is TGTGCCACCAGACTTACAACTAATGAAAAACTGTTTTTT. Its protein is CATRLTTNEKLFF.

There are many counts of this clonotype. This rearrangement joins TRBV5-1 to TRBJ2-5, with D perhaps matching TRBD2 (6 bases). The V gene's germline CDR1 is SGHRS and CDR2 YFSETQ. The length of the CDR3 is 16 residues. V lost 4 bases to trimming and J lost 3 bases, with 19 bases between them. The DNA of the CDR3 is TGCGCCAGCAGCGGAGGGGCAGGGAATCGGAAAGAGACCCAGTACTTC. This encodes CASSGGAGNRKETQYF.

The rearrangement joins TRBV20-1 to TRBJ2-1, with 16 bases matching TRBD2. J gave up 10 bases and V 1 base, and 10 bases lay outside the gene matches. This CDR3 is 17 amino acids long. Germline V gene lookup returns CDR1 DFQATT and CDR2 SNEGSKA (reference sequence). The DNA of the CDR3 is TGCAGTGCTAGAGCGCTCGGGACTAGCGGGGGGGCACGAGAGCAGTTCTTC. Protein product: CSARALGTSGGAREQFF.

This clonotype occurred many times. V usage is TRBV11-2 and J usage is TRBJ2-7, with 10 bases that match TRBD1. The V and J ends lost 7 bases and 5 bases, in that order; junction bases with no gene match: 8. The germline V gene has CDR1 SGHAT and CDR2 FQNNGV. The length of the CDR3 is 14 residues. CDR3 DNA: TGTGCCAGCAAGCCGGGACAGGGGTTCCACGAGCAGTACTTC. Amino acid sequence: CASKPGQGFHEQYF.

This clonotype was found many times. The gene calls are TRBV10-1 and TRBJ2-3; TRBD2 aligns across 10 bases. Per germline, CDR1 WNHNN and CDR2 SYGVQD (reference sequence). This CDR3 spans 14 amino acids. The J segment lost 4 bases and the V segment lost 2 bases, leaving 0 bases of the junction unmatched. CDR3 residues: CASSEGLAADTQYF. CDR3 bases: TGCGCCAGCAGTGAGGGACTAGCGGCAGATACGCAGTATTTT.